This T cell receptor (beta chain) was profiled in a study of memory CD4+ T cells and cytomegalovirus serostatus. The overall study: Of the healthy Belgian adults, several were CMV seropositive and about 24 seronegative.

From germline, CDR1 is GTSNPN and CDR2 SVGIG (reference sequence). V shed 4 bases and J 5 bases; nucleotides not matched to a gene: 9. This CDR3 spans 15 amino acids. The sort gate was single viable CD3+CD4+CD8-CD45RO+ cells for memory CD4+ T cells. Original processing notes: After removing out-of-frame reads, around 2.2 million distinct TCRbeta sequences remained. Using immunoSEQ multiplex PCR, the repertoire was profiled, and TCRdb retains in-frame clones only, with some absent. V and J calls and clone size are copied from that table; D and trimming were computed from the DNA. The data hold around 53,000 clones, with more than 60% observed a single time.

The V call is TRBV30, the J call TRBJ2-7, with 12 nucleotides matching TRBD2. Specimen: memory CD4+ T cells from blood. The TCR comes from an adult in good health and CMV-seronegative. The DNA of the CDR3 is TGTGCCTGGATTGGTAGTCTAGCGGGGGGGGACGAGCAGTACTTC. Its translation is CAWIGSLAGGDEQYF.